This T cell receptor (beta chain) was recovered during a study of T cells in Graves' hyperthyroidism and ophthalmopathy. Study findings and constraints: Ophthalmopathy was identified by the model a median about 6.8 months ahead of onset.

V lost 6 bases, J lost 7 bases, and 18 bases lay in between. Germline V lookup: CDR1 MDHEN, CDR2 SYDVKM. The CDR3 is 14 residues long. RNA transcripts provided the source from which TCR beta CDR3 regions were amplified. An initial round of RT-PCR targeting the TCR CDR3 relied on the HTBI primer set. TCRdb reanalysed the multiplex PCR reads using MiXCR and keeps one entry per CDR3 protein. This table holds around 490,000 distinct CDR3 sequences, about 20% found once. Notes on this clonotype: Its antigen is still unknown.

The sequencing sample was made of blood. The rearrangement links TRBV28 to TRBJ1-2; no clear D. This TCR derives from a man between 40 and 49 years old with Graves' ophthalmopathy. The CDR3 region is CASRLAVALSGYTF. CDR3 coding DNA: TGTGCCAGCAGATTAGCAGTGGCCTTGAGTGGCTACACCTTC.